This TCR beta chain was retrieved from a study of control samples from healthy donors and cancer patients. CDR3 length equals 12 residues. The germline V gene encodes CDR1 ENHRY and CDR2 SYGVKD. V lost 7 bases to trimming and J lost 2 bases, with 9 bases between them. TCRdb keeps only in-frame clones here, not all; method: immunoSEQ multiplex PCR. Here the sample spans about 130,000 clones, just under 95% being singletons. The TCR was taken from a man aged 18 to 35 in good health. The chain recombines TRBV10-3 with TRBJ2-7; D perhaps matches TRBD1 (5 bases). Material: blood. The CDR3 DNA reads as TGTGCCATCAAGGACATTACCTACGAGCAGTACTTC. Protein: CAIKDITYEQYF.